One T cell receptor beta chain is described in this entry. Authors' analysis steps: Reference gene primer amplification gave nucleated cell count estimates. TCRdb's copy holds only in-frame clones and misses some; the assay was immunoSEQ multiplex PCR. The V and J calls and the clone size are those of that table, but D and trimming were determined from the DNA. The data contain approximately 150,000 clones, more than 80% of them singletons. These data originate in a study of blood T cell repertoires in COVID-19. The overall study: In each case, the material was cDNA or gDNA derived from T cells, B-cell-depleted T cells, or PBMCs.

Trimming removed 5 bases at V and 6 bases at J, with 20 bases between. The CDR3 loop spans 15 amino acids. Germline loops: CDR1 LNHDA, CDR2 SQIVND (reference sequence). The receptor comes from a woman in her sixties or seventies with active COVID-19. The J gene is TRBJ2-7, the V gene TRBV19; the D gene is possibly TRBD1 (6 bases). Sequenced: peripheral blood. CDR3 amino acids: CASSLSLTGPFEQYF. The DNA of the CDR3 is TGTGCCAGTAGTCTTTCCTTAACAGGGCCCTTCGAGCAGTACTTC.